This T cell receptor (beta chain) appears in the sequencing data of a study of OX40 agonist ivuxolimab in advanced cancers. About the study: Ivuxolimab is a fully human IgG2 antibody that activates OX40 (CD134). Dose-escalation cases comprised hepatocellular carcinoma, melanoma, renal cell or head and neck cancer.

Study-wide points: Several nonresponders also turned out to have low normalized T-cell clonal expansion. In CD8+ T cells, expanded clones were on average more numerous than in CD4+.

Germline CDR1 reads KGHSH; CDR2 reads LQKENI. V was pared by 6 bases and J by 2 bases, with 10 bases between. The CDR3 consists of 14 residues. Here immunoSEQ multiplex PCR was the method, and the copy in TCRdb shows in-frame clones only, minus some. The table records tens of thousands of clones, more than 70% of them present only once. To note about this clone: Its cognate antigen is unknown.

The clonotype was recovered from an adult with an advanced solid tumor such as melanoma, head and neck, liver or kidney cancer. The specimen was CD4+ or CD8+ T cells sorted from blood, collected in a trial of the OX40 agonist ivuxolimab. This sequence joins TRBV18 and TRBJ2-2, with D maybe TRBD1 (5 bases). CDR3 residues: CASSLDRNTGELFF. CDR3 nucleotide sequence: TGTGCCAGCTCCCTCGACAGAAACACCGGGGAGCTGTTTTTT.